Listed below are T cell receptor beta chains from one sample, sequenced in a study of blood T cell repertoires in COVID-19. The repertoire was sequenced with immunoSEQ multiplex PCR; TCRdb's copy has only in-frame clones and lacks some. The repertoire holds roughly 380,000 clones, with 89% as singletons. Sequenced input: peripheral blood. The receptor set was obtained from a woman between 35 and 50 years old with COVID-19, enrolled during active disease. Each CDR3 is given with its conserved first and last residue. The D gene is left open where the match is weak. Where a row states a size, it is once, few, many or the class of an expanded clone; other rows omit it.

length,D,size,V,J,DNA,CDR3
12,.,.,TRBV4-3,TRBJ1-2,TGCGCCAGCAGCCAAGACAGCTATGGCTACACCTTC,CASSQDSYGYTF
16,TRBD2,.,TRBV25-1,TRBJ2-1,TGTGCCAGCAGTGCCCGCGCAGGGAGGGGTCGCAATGAGCAGTTCTTC,CASSARAGRGRNEQFF
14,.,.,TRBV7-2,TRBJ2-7,TGTGCCAGCAGCGTCGGACAGATAACCTACGAGCAGTACTTC,CASSVGQITYEQYF
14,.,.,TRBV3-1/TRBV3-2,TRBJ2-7,TGTGCCAGCAGCCAAGTTAACAGGGTAGGTGAGCAGTACTTC,CASSQVNRVGEQYF
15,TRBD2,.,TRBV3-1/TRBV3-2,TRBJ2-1,TGTGCCAGCAGCCAAGAAGCGGGGGGGCTCGATGAGCAGTTCTTC,CASSQEAGGLDEQFF
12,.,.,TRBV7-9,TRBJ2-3,TGTGCCAGCAGCTACCAAGCGGATACGCAGTATTTT,CASSYQADTQYF
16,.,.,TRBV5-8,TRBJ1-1,TGTGCCAGCAGCCCCTGGAGGGTGAGTGAGAACACTGAAGCTTTCTTT,CASSPWRVSENTEAFF
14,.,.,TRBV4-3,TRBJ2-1,TGCGCCAGCAGCCGGGCAGGATCGATAACTGAGCAGTTCTTC,CASSRAGSITEQFF
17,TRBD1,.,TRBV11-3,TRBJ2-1,TGTGCCAGCAGCTTAAGGGACAGGGGGCTGTTCGACAATGAGCAGTTCTTC,CASSLRDRGLFDNEQFF
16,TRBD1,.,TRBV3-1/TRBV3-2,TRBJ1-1,TGTGCCAGCAGCCAAGGGGACAGTCTCCCGAACACTGAAGCTTTCTTT,CASSQGDSLPNTEAFF
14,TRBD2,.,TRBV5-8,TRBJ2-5,TGTGCCAGCAGCTTAGCGGGGAGCGAAGAGACCCAGTACTTC,CASSLAGSEETQYF
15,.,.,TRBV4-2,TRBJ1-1,TGTGCCAGCAGCCAACAACAAAATCGTATCACTGAAGCTTTCTTT,CASSQQQNRITEAFF
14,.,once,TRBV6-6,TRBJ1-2,TGTGCCAGCAGTTTGGCTACCGACTCCTATGGCTACACCTTC,CASSLATDSYGYTF
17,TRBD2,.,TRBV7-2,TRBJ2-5,TGTGCCAGCAGCTTAATCGGGGGGAGGGTCTTCAAAGAGACCCAGTACTTC,CASSLIGGRVFKETQYF
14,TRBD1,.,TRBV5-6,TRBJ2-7,TGTGCCAGCAGCTTGGTGGGACAGAACTACGAGCAGTACTTC,CASSLVGQNYEQYF
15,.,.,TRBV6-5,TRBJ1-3,TGTGCCAGCGGATACTCGGGGGCCTCGGAGGTCACCATATATTTT,CASGYSGASEVTIYF
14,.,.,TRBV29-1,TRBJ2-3,TGCAGCGTTGAGAAAGGGCAGGGAGGCGATACGCAGTATTTT,CSVEKGQGGDTQYF
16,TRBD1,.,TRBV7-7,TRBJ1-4,TGTGCTAGCAGCTTAGGAACAGGGGGCGCGGCCGAAAAACTGTTTTTT,CASSLGTGGAAEKLFF
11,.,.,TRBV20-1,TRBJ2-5,TGCAGTCAGCAGGGACAAGAGACCCAGTACTTC,CSQQGQETQYF
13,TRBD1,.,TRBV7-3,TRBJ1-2,TGTGCCAGCAGCTCCACAGGGGGCGTTGGCTACACCTTC,CASSSTGGVGYTF
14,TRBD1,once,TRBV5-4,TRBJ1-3,TGTGCCAGCAGCTCACGACAGGGACAGAACACCATATATTTT,CASSSRQGQNTIYF
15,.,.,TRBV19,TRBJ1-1,TGTGCCAGTAGTCCACTCGGGCAGGGAGGCACTGAAGCTTTCTTT,CASSPLGQGGTEAFF
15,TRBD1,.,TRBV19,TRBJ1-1,TGTGCCAGTAGTAAACGAAACAGGGGGCGGACTGAAGCTTTCTTT,CASSKRNRGRTEAFF
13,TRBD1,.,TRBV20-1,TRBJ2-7,TGCAGTGCTAGTCCAGGGGGCGAGTACGAGCAGTACTTC,CSASPGGEYEQYF
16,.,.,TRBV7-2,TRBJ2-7,TGTGCCAGCAGCTTAAAGGCCGGGAGCCTGGAGTACGAGCAGTACTTC,CASSLKAGSLEYEQYF
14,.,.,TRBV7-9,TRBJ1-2,TGTGCCAGCCACCCCTCGGGGGGACGGCATGGCTACACCTTC,CASHPSGGRHGYTF
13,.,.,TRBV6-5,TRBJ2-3,TGTGCCAGCATCCAACGCGGGGGCGGTACGCAGTATTTT,CASIQRGGGTQYF
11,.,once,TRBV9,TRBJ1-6,TGTGCCAGCAGCAGCGGGGGCCCACTCCACTTT,CASSSGGPLHF
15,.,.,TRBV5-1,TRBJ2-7,TGCGCCAGCAGCTTGGTACAGGGAATGACCTACGAGCAGTACTTC,CASSLVQGMTYEQYF
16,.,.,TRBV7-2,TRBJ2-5,TGTGCCAGCAGCTTAGTATTTCGGCGGGGGCGAGAGACCCAGTACTTC,CASSLVFRRGRETQYF
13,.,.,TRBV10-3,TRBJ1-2,TGTGCCATCAGTGACCAGACAGTCTATGGCTACACCTTC,CAISDQTVYGYTF
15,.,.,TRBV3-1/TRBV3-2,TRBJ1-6,TGTGCCAGCAGCCAAGGGCAGGGATCAAATTCACCCCTCCACTTT,CASSQGQGSNSPLHF
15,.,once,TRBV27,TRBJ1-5,TGTGCCAGCAGTATCGTCGGGAGAAGCAATCAGCCCCAGCATTTT,CASSIVGRSNQPQHF
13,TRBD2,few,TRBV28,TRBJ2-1,TGTGCCAGTCGGGGGGGCCCTTTGAATGAGCAGTTCTTC,CASRGGPLNEQFF
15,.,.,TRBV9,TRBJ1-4,TGTGCCAGCAGCGGGGGAGAGACTTTTGGGAAAAAACTGTTTTTT,CASSGGETFGKKLFF
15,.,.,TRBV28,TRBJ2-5,TGTGCCAGTAGTTTGGTGGGGCACTGGGGAGAGACCCAGTACTTC,CASSLVGHWGETQYF
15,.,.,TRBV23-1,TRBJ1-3,TGCGCCAGCAGTCCCACATTTGTGTCTGGAAACACCATATATTTT,CASSPTFVSGNTIYF
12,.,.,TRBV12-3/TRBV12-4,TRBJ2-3,TGTGCCACCGTGGGTGGGGCAGGCGCGCAGTATTTT,CATVGGAGAQYF
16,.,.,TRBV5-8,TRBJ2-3,TGTGCCAGCAGCGCTAACGGGGGGCTGAGCACAGATACGCAGTATTTT,CASSANGGLSTDTQYF
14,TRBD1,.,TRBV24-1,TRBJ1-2,TGTGCCACCAGTGAGACAGGGGCAGGCTATGGCTACACCTTC,CATSETGAGYGYTF
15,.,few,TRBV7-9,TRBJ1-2,TGTGCCAGCAGCGTGGCTCGGGGGGGGCTCAATGGCTACACCTTC,CASSVARGGLNGYTF
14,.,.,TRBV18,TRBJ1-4,TGTGCCAGCTCATCCGGAAGGGGATGGGAAAAACTGTTTTTT,CASSSGRGWEKLFF
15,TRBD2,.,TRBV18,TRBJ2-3,TGTGCCAGCTCACTAAGCGGGGGGCCCACAGATACGCAGTATTTT,CASSLSGGPTDTQYF
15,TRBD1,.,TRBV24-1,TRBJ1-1,TGTGCCACCAGTGATGCCGCGGACAGGGGGAAGAAAGCTTTCTTT,CATSDAADRGKKAFF
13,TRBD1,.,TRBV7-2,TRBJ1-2,TGTGCCAGCAGCCTCGACAGGGGACGGGGCTACACCTTC,CASSLDRGRGYTF
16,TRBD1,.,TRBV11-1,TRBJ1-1,TGTGCCAGCAGCTCGAACAGGGGCCCCATGAACACTGAAGCTTTCTTT,CASSSNRGPMNTEAFF
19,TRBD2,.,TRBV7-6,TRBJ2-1,TGTGCCAGCAGCCCCTACCCCGGGACTAGCGGGAAGACCTTCAATGAGCAGTTCTTC,CASSPYPGTSGKTFNEQFF
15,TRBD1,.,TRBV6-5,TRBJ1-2,TGTGCCAGCAGTCTACTACAGGGGGCGCGCTATGGCTACACCTTC,CASSLLQGARYGYTF
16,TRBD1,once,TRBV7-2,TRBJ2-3,TGTGCCAGCAGCGTACAGGGGGCCCCTAGCACAGATACGCAGTATTTT,CASSVQGAPSTDTQYF
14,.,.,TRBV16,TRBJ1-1,TGTGCCAGCAGCCCCTTCAGGGCTGGGGCTGAAGCTTTCTTT,CASSPFRAGAEAFF
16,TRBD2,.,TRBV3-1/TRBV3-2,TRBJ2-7,TGTGCCAGCAGCCAGGGATTTGGGGGGGGGTCCTACGAGCAGTACTTC,CASSQGFGGGSYEQYF
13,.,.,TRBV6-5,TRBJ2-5,TGTGCCAGCGCTAGCGTGGCCCAAGAGACCCAGTACTTC,CASASVAQETQYF
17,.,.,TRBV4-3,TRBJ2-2,TGCGCCAGCAGCCAATATGTAACAGGGAGGGACACCGGGGAGCTGTTTTTT,CASSQYVTGRDTGELFF
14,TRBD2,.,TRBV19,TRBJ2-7,TGTGCCAGTAGTATTCGGACTAGCATGGGCGAGCAGTACTTC,CASSIRTSMGEQYF
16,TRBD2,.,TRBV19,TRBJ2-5,TGTGCCAGTAGTATAAGGGGACTAGCGGGGGCCGAGACCCAGTACTTC,CASSIRGLAGAETQYF
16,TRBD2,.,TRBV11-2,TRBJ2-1,TGTGCCAGCAGCTTAGGAGCGGGGGGGCTCTACAATGAGCAGTTCTTC,CASSLGAGGLYNEQFF
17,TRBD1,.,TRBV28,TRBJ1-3,TGTGCCAGCAGCCGTCCGGGACAGGGGGCCTCTGGAAACACCATATATTTT,CASSRPGQGASGNTIYF
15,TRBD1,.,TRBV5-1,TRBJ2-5,TGCGCCAGCACAACCTTAGGGACAGGACAAGAGACCCAGTACTTC,CASTTLGTGQETQYF